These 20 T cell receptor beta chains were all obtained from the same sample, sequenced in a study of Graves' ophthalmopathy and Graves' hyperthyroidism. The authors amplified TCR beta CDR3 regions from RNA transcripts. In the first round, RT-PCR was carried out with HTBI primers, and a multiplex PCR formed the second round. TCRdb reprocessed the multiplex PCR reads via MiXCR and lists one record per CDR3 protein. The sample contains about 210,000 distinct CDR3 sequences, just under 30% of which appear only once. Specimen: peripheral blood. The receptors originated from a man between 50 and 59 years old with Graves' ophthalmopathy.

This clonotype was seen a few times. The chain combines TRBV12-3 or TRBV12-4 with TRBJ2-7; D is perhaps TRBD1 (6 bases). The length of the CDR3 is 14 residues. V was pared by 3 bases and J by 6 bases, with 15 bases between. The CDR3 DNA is TGTGCCAGCAGTTTTGGGCAGGGGTTTAGCGAGCAGTACTTC. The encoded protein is CASSFGQGFSEQYF.

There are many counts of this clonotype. CDR3 sequence: CASSWGASNQPQHF. DNA for the CDR3: TGTGCCAGCAGCTGGGGGGCTAGCAATCAGCCCCAGCATTTT. J is TRBJ1-5 and V is TRBV7-2; possible D gene TRBD1, 6 bases. Germline V lookup: CDR1 SGHTA, CDR2 FQGNSA. The CDR3 contains 14 residues. With 4 bases removed from V and 0 bases from J, the gap between germline ends came to 7 bases.

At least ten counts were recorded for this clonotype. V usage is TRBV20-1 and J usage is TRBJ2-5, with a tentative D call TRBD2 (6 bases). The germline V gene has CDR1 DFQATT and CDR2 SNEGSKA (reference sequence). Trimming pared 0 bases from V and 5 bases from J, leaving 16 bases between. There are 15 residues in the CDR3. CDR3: CSARDPGGVGETQYF. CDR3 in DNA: TGCAGTGCTAGAGATCCCGGAGGGGTCGGGGAGACCCAGTACTTC.

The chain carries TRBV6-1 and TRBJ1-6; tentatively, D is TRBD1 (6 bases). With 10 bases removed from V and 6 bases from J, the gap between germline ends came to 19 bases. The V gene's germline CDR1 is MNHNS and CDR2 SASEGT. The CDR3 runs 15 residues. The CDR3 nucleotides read TGTGCCAACCATCCATCAGACAGGCGTAATTCACCCCTCCACTTT. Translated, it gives CANHPSDRRNSPLHF.

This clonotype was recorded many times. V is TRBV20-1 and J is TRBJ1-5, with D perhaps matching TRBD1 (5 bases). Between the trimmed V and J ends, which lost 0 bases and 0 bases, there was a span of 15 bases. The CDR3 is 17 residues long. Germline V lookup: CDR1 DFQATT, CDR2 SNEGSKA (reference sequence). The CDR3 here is CSARDSRQRTSNQPQHF. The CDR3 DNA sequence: TGCAGTGCTAGAGATTCTAGACAGCGGACTAGCAATCAGCCCCAGCATTTT.

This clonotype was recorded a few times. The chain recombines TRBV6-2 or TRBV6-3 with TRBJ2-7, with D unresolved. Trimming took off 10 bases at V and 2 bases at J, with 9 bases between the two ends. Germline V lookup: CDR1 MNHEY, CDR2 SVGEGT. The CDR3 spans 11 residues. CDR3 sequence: CATKNPYEQYF. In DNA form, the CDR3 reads TGTGCCACTAAGAACCCCTACGAGCAGTACTTC.

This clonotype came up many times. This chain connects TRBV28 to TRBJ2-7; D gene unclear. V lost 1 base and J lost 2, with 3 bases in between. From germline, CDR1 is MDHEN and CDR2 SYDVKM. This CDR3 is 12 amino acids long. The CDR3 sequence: CASSLSTYEQYF. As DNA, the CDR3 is TGTGCCAGCAGTTTATCGACCTACGAGCAGTACTTC.

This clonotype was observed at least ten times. The CDR3 sequence is CASQGGFVEQYF. The CDR3 coding sequence is TGTGCCAGCCAAGGAGGGTTTGTCGAGCAGTACTTC. The J gene is TRBJ2-7, the V gene TRBV6-5; weak D call: TRBD2 (6 bases). CDR1 MNHEY and CDR2 SVGAGI come from the germline V gene. This CDR3 region has 12 residues. The germline V and J ends were trimmed by 8 bases and 6 bases, with 14 bases remaining between them.

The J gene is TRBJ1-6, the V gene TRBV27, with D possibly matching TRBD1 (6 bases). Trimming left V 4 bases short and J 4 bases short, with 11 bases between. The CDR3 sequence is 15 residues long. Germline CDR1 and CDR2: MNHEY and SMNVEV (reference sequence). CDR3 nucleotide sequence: TGTGCCAGCAGTTACGGGACAACTTATAATTCACCCCTCCACTTT. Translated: CASSYGTTYNSPLHF.

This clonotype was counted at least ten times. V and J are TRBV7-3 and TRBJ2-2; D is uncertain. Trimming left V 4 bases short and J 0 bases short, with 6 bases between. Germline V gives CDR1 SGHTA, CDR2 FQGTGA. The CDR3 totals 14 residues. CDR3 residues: CASSSLANTGELFF. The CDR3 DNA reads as TGTGCCAGCAGCTCCCTGGCGAACACCGGGGAGCTGTTTTTT.

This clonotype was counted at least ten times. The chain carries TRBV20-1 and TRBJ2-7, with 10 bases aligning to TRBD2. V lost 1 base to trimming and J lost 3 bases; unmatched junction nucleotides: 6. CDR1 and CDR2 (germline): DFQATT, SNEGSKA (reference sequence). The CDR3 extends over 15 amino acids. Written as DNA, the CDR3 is TGCAGTGCTAGAGGCCGACTAGCGGGTCGCTACGAGCAGTACTTC. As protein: CSARGRLAGRYEQYF.

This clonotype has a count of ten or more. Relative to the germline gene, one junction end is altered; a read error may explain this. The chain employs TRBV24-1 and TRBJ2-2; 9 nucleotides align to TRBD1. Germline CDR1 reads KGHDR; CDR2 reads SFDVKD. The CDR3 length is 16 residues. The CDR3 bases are TGTGCCACCAGTGATTTGGGACAGGGGACGCCCGGGAAGCTGTTTTTT. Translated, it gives CATSDLGQGTPGKLFF.

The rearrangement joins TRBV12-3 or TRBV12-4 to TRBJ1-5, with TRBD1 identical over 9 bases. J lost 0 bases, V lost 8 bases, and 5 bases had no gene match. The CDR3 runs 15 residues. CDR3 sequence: CASRDRAYSNQPQHF. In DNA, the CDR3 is TGTGCCAGCCGGGACAGGGCGTATAGCAATCAGCCCCAGCATTTT.

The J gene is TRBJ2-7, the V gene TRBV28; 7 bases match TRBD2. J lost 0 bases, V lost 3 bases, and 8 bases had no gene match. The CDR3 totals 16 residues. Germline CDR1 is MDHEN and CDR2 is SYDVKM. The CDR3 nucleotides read TGTGCCAGCAGTTTGCGACTAGCCATAGTCTCCTACGAGCAGTACTTC. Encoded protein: CASSLRLAIVSYEQYF.

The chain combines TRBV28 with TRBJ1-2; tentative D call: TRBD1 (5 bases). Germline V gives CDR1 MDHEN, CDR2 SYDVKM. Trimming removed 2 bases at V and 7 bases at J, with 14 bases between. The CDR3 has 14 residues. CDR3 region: CASSLDSRVGGYTF. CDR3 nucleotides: TGTGCCAGCAGTTTAGACAGCAGGGTTGGTGGCTACACCTTC.

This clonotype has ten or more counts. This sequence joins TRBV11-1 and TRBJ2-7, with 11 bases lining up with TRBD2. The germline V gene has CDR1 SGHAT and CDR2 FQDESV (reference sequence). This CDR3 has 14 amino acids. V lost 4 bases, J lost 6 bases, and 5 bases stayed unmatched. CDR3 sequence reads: CASSSLAGASEQYF. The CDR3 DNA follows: TGTGCCAGCAGCTCACTAGCGGGAGCAAGCGAGCAGTACTTC.

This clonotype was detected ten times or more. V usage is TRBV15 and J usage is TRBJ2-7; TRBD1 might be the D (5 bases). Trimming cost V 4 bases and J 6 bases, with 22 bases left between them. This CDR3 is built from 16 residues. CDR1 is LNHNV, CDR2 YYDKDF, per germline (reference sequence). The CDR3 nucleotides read TGTGCCACCAGCACCTTACAGGATTTGAGCGTCTCCGAGCAGTACTTC. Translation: CATSTLQDLSVSEQYF.

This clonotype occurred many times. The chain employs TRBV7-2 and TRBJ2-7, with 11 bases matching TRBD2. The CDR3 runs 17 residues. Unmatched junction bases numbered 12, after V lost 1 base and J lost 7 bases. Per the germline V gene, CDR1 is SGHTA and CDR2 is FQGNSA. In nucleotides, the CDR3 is TGTGCCAGCAGCTTAGAGGCTAGCGGGAGGCCCCAGGGGGAGCAGTACTTC. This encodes CASSLEASGRPQGEQYF.

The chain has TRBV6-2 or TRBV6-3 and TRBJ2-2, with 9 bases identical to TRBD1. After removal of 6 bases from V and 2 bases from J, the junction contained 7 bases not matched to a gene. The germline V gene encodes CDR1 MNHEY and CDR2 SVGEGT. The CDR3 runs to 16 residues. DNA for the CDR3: TGTGCCAGCAGCATTACGGGACAGGGCAACACCGGGGAGCTGTTTTTT. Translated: CASSITGQGNTGELFF.

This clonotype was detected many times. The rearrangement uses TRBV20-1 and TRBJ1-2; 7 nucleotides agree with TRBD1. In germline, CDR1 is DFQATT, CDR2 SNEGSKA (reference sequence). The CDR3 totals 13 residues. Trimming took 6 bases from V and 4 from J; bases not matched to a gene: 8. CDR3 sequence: CSAGDRTLYGYTF. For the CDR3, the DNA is TGCAGTGCCGGGGACAGAACCCTCTATGGCTACACCTTC.